The rows below give T cell receptor beta chains drawn from one sample of a study of T cells in Graves' hyperthyroidism and ophthalmopathy. TCRdb passed the multiplex PCR reads through MiXCR, listing each CDR3 protein once. The table has 450,000 to 700,000 distinct CDR3 sequences, around 42% seen once. The sample comprised peripheral blood or thyroid tissue (not recorded which). These receptors were taken from an adult woman with Graves' disease, either hyperthyroidism or ophthalmopathy (not recorded which). Each CDR3 is given with its conserved first and last residue. Fields, in order: clone size, D gene, J gene, V gene, CDR3 protein, CDR3 DNA. The D gene is left open where the match is weak. Where a row states a size, it is once, few, many or the class of an expanded clone; other rows omit it.

size: few
D: .
J: TRBJ1-6
V: TRBV9
CDR3: CASSVVATNSPLHF
DNA: TGTGCCAGCAGCGTAGTGGCGACCAATTCACCCCTCCACTTT

size: few
D: TRBD1
J: TRBJ2-5
V: TRBV6-5
CDR3: CATSQGARETQYF
DNA: TGTGCCACCTCACAGGGGGCCAGGGAGACCCAGTACTTC

size: .
D: .
J: TRBJ2-5
V: TRBV7-2
CDR3: CASSLGETQETQYF
DNA: TGTGCCAGCAGCTTAGGTGAGACCCAAGAGACCCAGTACTTC

size: .
D: .
J: TRBJ1-1
V: TRBV19
CDR3: CASSVLGFYTEAFF
DNA: TGTGCCAGTAGTGTTCTGGGCTTTTACACTGAAGCTTTCTTT

size: .
D: .
J: TRBJ2-5
V: TRBV6-1
CDR3: CASSQTHTETQYF
DNA: TGTGCCAGCAGCCAGACACACACAGAGACCCAGTACTTC

size: .
D: .
J: TRBJ2-3
V: TRBV11-2
CDR3: CASSPPSHTQYF
DNA: TGTGCCAGCAGCCCGCCCTCACACACGCAGTATTTT

size: .
D: .
J: TRBJ1-6
V: TRBV25-1
CDR3: CASSYRLGDSPLHF
DNA: TGTGCCAGCAGTTATCGCCTCGGAGATTCACCCCTCCACTTT

size: few
D: .
J: TRBJ1-1
V: TRBV20-1
CDR3: CSARGFRGAEAFF
DNA: TGCAGTGCTAGAGGGTTTAGGGGCGCTGAAGCTTTCTTT

size: .
D: .
J: TRBJ2-6
V: TRBV5-1
CDR3: CASSFDGGNVLTF
DNA: TGCGCCAGCAGCTTTGATGGGGGAAACGTCCTGACTTTC

size: .
D: .
J: TRBJ1-1
V: TRBV9
CDR3: CASSVGWQANTEAFF
DNA: TGTGCCAGCAGCGTAGGGTGGCAGGCGAACACTGAAGCTTTCTTT

size: .
D: .
J: TRBJ1-4
V: TRBV20-1
CDR3: CSASPEKLFF
DNA: TGCAGTGCTAGCCCGGAAAAACTGTTTTTT

size: .
D: TRBD1
J: TRBJ1-6
V: TRBV7-8
CDR3: CASSNRQGSPLHF
DNA: TGTGCCAGCAGCAACCGACAGGGGTCACCCCTCCACTTT

size: many
D: .
J: TRBJ2-7
V: TRBV10-3
CDR3: CAISEQGIYEQYF
DNA: TGTGCCATCAGTGAACAGGGTATCTACGAGCAGTACTTC

size: .
D: .
J: TRBJ1-2
V: TRBV12-3/TRBV12-4
CDR3: CASSFVLRGYTF
DNA: TGTGCCAGCAGTTTTGTGCTTAGGGGCTACACCTTC

size: few
D: TRBD2
J: TRBJ2-5
V: TRBV20-1
CDR3: CSAGGGQETQYF
DNA: TGCAGTGCTGGGGGGGGCCAAGAGACCCAGTACTTC

size: .
D: .
J: TRBJ1-1
V: TRBV29-1
CDR3: CSPRGGGTEAFF
DNA: TGCAGCCCGCGGGGGGGAGGCACTGAAGCTTTCTTT

size: .
D: .
J: TRBJ2-2
V: TRBV5-1
CDR3: CASSAAGQF
DNA: TGCGCCAGCAGCGCTGCGGGACAGTTT

size: .
D: TRBD2
J: TRBJ2-2
V: TRBV5-1
CDR3: CASRTSGSLGTGELFF
DNA: TGCGCCAGCAGGACTAGCGGGAGTTTGGGCACCGGGGAGCTGTTTTTT

size: .
D: .
J: TRBJ1-2
V: TRBV5-5
CDR3: CASSVANRDRGYTF
DNA: TGTGCCAGCAGCGTAGCCAACAGGGATCGGGGCTACACCTTC

size: many
D: TRBD1
J: TRBJ1-5
V: TRBV19
CDR3: CASRDRGSGNQPQHF
DNA: TGTGCCAGTAGGGACAGGGGGTCGGGCAATCAGCCCCAGCATTTT

size: .
D: .
J: TRBJ2-7
V: TRBV27
CDR3: CASSLIGDEQYF
DNA: TGTGCCAGCAGTTTAATAGGGGACGAGCAGTACTTC

size: many
D: .
J: TRBJ1-5
V: TRBV20-1
CDR3: CSARDRDGNQPQHF
DNA: TGCAGTGCTAGAGACAGGGATGGCAATCAGCCCCAGCATTTT

size: .
D: TRBD1
J: TRBJ2-7
V: TRBV7-9
CDR3: CASSWDRGRREQYF
DNA: TGTGCCAGCAGCTGGGACAGGGGAAGGCGCGAGCAGTACTTC

size: many
D: .
J: TRBJ1-3
V: TRBV12-3/TRBV12-4
CDR3: CASSAQHSGNTIYF
DNA: TGTGCCAGCAGTGCCCAGCACTCTGGAAACACCATATATTTT

size: many
D: .
J: TRBJ2-5
V: TRBV7-2
CDR3: CASSTVETQYF
DNA: TGTGCCAGCAGCACTGTAGAGACCCAGTACTTC

size: many
D: .
J: TRBJ1-2
V: TRBV7-9
CDR3: CASSLAPEGYTF
DNA: TGTGCCAGCAGCTTAGCTCCGGAGGGCTACACCTTC

size: few
D: TRBD2
J: TRBJ2-5
V: TRBV7-8
CDR3: CASSSFPLAGTQETQYF
DNA: TGTGCCAGCAGCTCATTCCCCTTAGCGGGAACACAAGAGACCCAGTACTTC

size: once
D: .
J: TRBJ1-6
V: TRBV7-8
CDR3: CASSLAAPTASSYNSPLHF
DNA: TGTGCCAGCAGCTTAGCAGCCCCGACAGCTAGCTCCTATAATTCACCCCTCCACTTT

size: .
D: TRBD2
J: TRBJ2-6
V: TRBV5-1
CDR3: CASSLGEGTSGLTF
DNA: TGCGCCAGCAGCTTGGGAGAGGGGACTAGCGGCCTGACTTTC

size: .
D: .
J: TRBJ2-2
V: TRBV29-1
CDR3: CSVRSANGAGELFF
DNA: TGCAGCGTCCGATCAGCCAACGGCGCCGGGGAGCTGTTTTTT

size: few
D: .
J: TRBJ1-2
V: TRBV2
CDR3: CASSEEPNYGYTF
DNA: TGTGCCAGCAGTGAAGAGCCAAACTATGGCTACACCTTC

size: .
D: .
J: TRBJ1-5
V: TRBV6-5
CDR3: CASSLKGGDQPQHF
DNA: TGTGCCAGCAGTTTAAAGGGAGGGGATCAGCCCCAGCATTTT

size: .
D: .
J: TRBJ1-2
V: TRBV29-1
CDR3: CSVDVGYGYTF
DNA: TGCAGCGTTGATGTAGGCTATGGCTACACCTTC

size: many
D: .
J: TRBJ2-2
V: TRBV7-9
CDR3: CASIETGTGELFF
DNA: TGTGCCAGCATTGAGACGGGCACCGGGGAGCTGTTTTTT

size: .
D: TRBD1
J: TRBJ1-1
V: TRBV10-2
CDR3: CASSLPGQGRAFF
DNA: TGCGCCAGCTCCCTCCCTGGACAGGGGCGAGCTTTCTTT

size: .
D: .
J: TRBJ1-4
V: TRBV2
CDR3: CASLRREEKLFF
DNA: TGTGCCAGCTTGCGACGGGAAGAAAAACTGTTTTTT

size: many
D: .
J: TRBJ2-5
V: TRBV2
CDR3: CASSWTLQETQYF
DNA: TGTGCCAGCAGTTGGACATTACAAGAGACCCAGTACTTC

size: many
D: .
J: TRBJ2-7
V: TRBV7-9
CDR3: CASSLGSYEQYF
DNA: TGCGCCAGCAGCTTGGGCTCCTACGAGCAGTACTTC

size: many
D: .
J: TRBJ1-6
V: TRBV2
CDR3: CASRVTGTANSPLHF
DNA: TGTGCCAGCAGGGTGACCGGGACGGCAAATTCACCCCTCCACTTT

size: .
D: .
J: TRBJ2-5
V: TRBV7-2
CDR3: CASSHESQETQYF
DNA: TGTGCCAGCAGCCACGAATCGCAAGAGACCCAGTACTTC

size: few
D: .
J: TRBJ1-1
V: TRBV20-1
CDR3: CSARSIILGEAFF
DNA: TGCAGTGCTAGGTCTATCATCCTGGGAGAAGCTTTCTTT

size: .
D: .
J: TRBJ1-3
V: TRBV11-2
CDR3: CASSRQMNTIYF
DNA: TGTGCCAGCAGCCGTCAAATGAACACCATATATTTT

size: few
D: .
J: TRBJ1-1
V: TRBV7-8
CDR3: CASSLSRMNTEAFF
DNA: TGTGCCAGCAGCTTATCGAGAATGAACACTGAAGCTTTCTTT

size: .
D: TRBD1
J: TRBJ2-5
V: TRBV5-1
CDR3: CASSLDGNRGPWETQYF
DNA: TGCGCCAGCAGCTTGGACGGGAACAGGGGTCCATGGGAGACCCAGTACTTC

size: .
D: TRBD2
J: TRBJ2-7
V: TRBV7-4
CDR3: CASSCLASGTREQYF
DNA: TGTGCCAGCAGCTGTTTAGCTAGCGGGACACGCGAGCAGTACTTC

size: many
D: .
J: TRBJ1-1
V: TRBV7-9
CDR3: CASSFVREAFF
DNA: TGTGCCAGCAGCTTCGTCCGTGAAGCTTTCTTT

size: .
D: .
J: TRBJ2-7
V: TRBV7-2
CDR3: CASGGAGASSYEQYF
DNA: TGTGCCAGCGGGGGGGCGGGGGCCTCGTCCTACGAGCAGTACTTC

size: .
D: .
J: TRBJ2-7
V: TRBV10-2
CDR3: CASSPGKIYEQYF
DNA: TGCGCCAGCAGCCCGGGCAAGATCTACGAGCAGTACTTC

size: many
D: TRBD2
J: TRBJ2-7
V: TRBV20-1
CDR3: CSARPTSGSGFEQYF
DNA: TGCAGTGCTCGCCCGACGAGCGGGAGCGGGTTCGAGCAGTACTTC

size: .
D: TRBD2
J: TRBJ2-7
V: TRBV10-2
CDR3: CASVPDSGSSYEQYF
DNA: TGCGCCAGCGTCCCGGATAGCGGGAGCTCCTACGAGCAGTACTTC

size: many
D: .
J: TRBJ2-7
V: TRBV2
CDR3: CASSETRRGYEQYF
DNA: TGTGCCAGCAGTGAGACTAGACGGGGGTACGAGCAGTACTTC

size: .
D: .
J: TRBJ2-2
V: TRBV29-1
CDR3: CCGTANTGELFF
DNA: TGCTGCGGGACAGCGAACACCGGGGAGCTGTTTTTT

size: .
D: .
J: TRBJ2-7
V: TRBV7-6
CDR3: CASSVRVGYEQYF
DNA: TGTGCCAGCAGCGTCAGGGTGGGCTACGAGCAGTACTTC

size: many
D: .
J: TRBJ2-2
V: TRBV7-8
CDR3: CASSLALGTGELFF
DNA: TGTGCCAGCAGCTTAGCGCTTGGGACCGGGGAGCTGTTTTTT

size: .
D: .
J: TRBJ2-6
V: TRBV7-2
CDR3: CASSLGILGANVRTF
DNA: TGTGCCAGCAGCTTAGGGATCTTAGGAGCCAACGTCCGGACTTTC